The 4 T cell receptor beta chains below all came from one sample that was sequenced in a study of blood T cells in healthy people across ages (dated by TCRdb to 2015 to 2017). The library came from 5' RACE. The sequencer was an Illumina HiSeq 2500. A second about 7 to 11 cycle PCR used a sample-barcoded 5' primer and a J-beta primer mix. The raw public reads went through TCRdb reprocessing: fastp at Q25, MiXCR clone calling, in-frame beta chains kept. Under each unique CDR3 protein, matching rows form one entry showing the most common genes and DNA. The sample table records about 1.7 million distinct CDR3 sequences; approximately 30% of these occur just once. Over 7% of the sample lies in the top ten. What was sequenced was blood. Receptor source: a woman aged 30 to 39 in good health.

The V gene is TRBV6-5, the J gene TRBJ2-7; 8 bases fit TRBD2. Germline trimming cut 6 bases from V and 2 bases from J; bases unmatched to any gene: 9. CDR3 length: 15 residues. Germline values: CDR1 MNHEY, CDR2 SVGAGI. The CDR3 region is CASSPREGVPYEQYF. The CDR3 nucleotides read TGTGCCAGCAGCCCCCGGGAGGGAGTCCCCTACGAGCAGTACTTC.

The rearrangement uses TRBV20-1 and TRBJ2-4, with 11 bases matching TRBD2. CDR1 is DFQATT, CDR2 SNEGSKA, per germline (reference sequence). Trimming at V came to 6 bases and at J to 13 bases, leaving 14 bases not matched to a gene. CDR3 length equals 14 residues. Here the CDR3 reads CSAPTSGSSYGQYF. CDR3 sequence (DNA): TGCAGTGCCCCAACTAGCGGGAGTTCCTACGGGCAGTACTTC.

In its sample, this clonotype was seen a few times. The gene calls are TRBV7-2 and TRBJ2-7; TRBD2 is a possible D gene (6 bases). Looked up from germline, CDR1 is SGHTA and CDR2 is FQGNSA. This CDR3 region has 15 residues. V was shortened by 5 bases and J by 0 bases, with 14 bases between the two germline ends. DNA of the CDR3: TGTGCCAGCAGCCAGCTGGTGACTAGCTCCTACGAGCAGTACTTC. Protein product: CASSQLVTSSYEQYF.

The rearrangement uses TRBV6-6 and TRBJ2-2; D is possibly TRBD1 or TRBD2 (5 bases each). The germline V gene encodes CDR1 MNHNY and CDR2 SVGAGI (reference sequence). Trimming cost V 5 bases and J 6 bases, with 13 bases left between them. This CDR3 comprises 14 residues. CDR3 sequence reads: CASSRGPNAGELFF. The CDR3, as DNA: TGTGCCAGCAGTAGGGGACCAAACGCCGGGGAGCTGTTTTTT.